Listed below are T cell receptor beta chains from one sample, sequenced in a study of T cells in Graves' hyperthyroidism and ophthalmopathy. MiXCR was run by TCRdb on the multiplex PCR reads, yielding one entry per CDR3 protein. Of around 560,000 distinct CDR3 sequences in the sample, over 15% were seen once. Sequencing was performed on blood. These receptors were taken from a young woman with Graves' hyperthyroidism. Each CDR3 is given with its conserved first and last residue. The order of the fields is V gene, CDR3 length, D gene, clone size, J gene, CDR3 DNA, CDR3 protein. The D gene is left open where the match is weak. Clone size is stated in some rows and not others, as once, few, many or a class when expanded.

TRBV12-3/TRBV12-4	13	.	many	TRBJ1-1	TGTGCCAGCAGTTTAGTTGGAAGCCCTGAAGCTTTCTTT	CASSLVGSPEAFF
TRBV19	15	.	.	TRBJ1-6	TGTGCCAGTAGTATTTCAGGAGGGTCAAGCTCACCCCTCCACTTT	CASSISGGSSSPLHF
TRBV2	17	.	few	TRBJ1-1	TGTGCCAGCAGTGAATTTCGGCAGGGTAATTATAACACTGAAGCTTTCTTT	CASSEFRQGNYNTEAFF
TRBV6-1	14	.	few	TRBJ1-1	TGTGCCAGCAGTTTAACGGCGGGGAACACTGAAGCTTTCTTT	CASSLTAGNTEAFF
TRBV19	15	.	.	TRBJ1-5	TGTGCCAGTACTACGACAAGGCATAGCAATCAGCCCCAGCATTTT	CASTTTRHSNQPQHF
TRBV6-1	15	TRBD1	few	TRBJ2-5	TGTGCCAGCAGTCGGACAGGGGGCAACGTAGAGACCCAGTACTTC	CASSRTGGNVETQYF
TRBV6-1	11	.	many	TRBJ1-1	TGTGCCAGCAGCTCGGTCGGGGGGGCTTTCTTT	CASSSVGGAFF
TRBV2	13	.	many	TRBJ2-7	TGTGCCAGCAGTGTTAGGACATACTACGAGCAGTACTTC	CASSVRTYYEQYF
TRBV7-9	14	.	.	TRBJ2-1	TGTGCCAGCAGCTTGGGGACTCCCGACGATGAGCAGTTCTTC	CASSLGTPDDEQFF
TRBV28	14	.	many	TRBJ1-5	TGTGCCAGCAGGGGGACAACGGAAAATCAGCCCCAGCATTTT	CASRGTTENQPQHF
TRBV6-2/TRBV6-3	16	.	many	TRBJ2-6	TGTGCCACCGTCAAAGGAGGGGCTCTTGGGGCCAACGTCCTGACTTTC	CATVKGGALGANVLTF
TRBV7-9	16	.	few	TRBJ2-3	TGTGCCAGCAGCCGCTTTTTAGTTTCTAGCACAGATACGCAGTATTTT	CASSRFLVSSTDTQYF
TRBV11-2	16	TRBD2	many	TRBJ2-1	TGTGCCAGCAGCTTACGTAGCGGGGGGGATTACAATGAGCAGTTCTTC	CASSLRSGGDYNEQFF
TRBV27	15	.	many	TRBJ1-6	TGTGCCAGCAGGCCCTCCTTGGGGGGGAATTCACCCCTCCACTTT	CASRPSLGGNSPLHF
TRBV7-7	16	.	many	TRBJ2-5	TGTGCCAGCAGCTTCGGCAGGGGGAGGCTACAAGAGACCCAGTACTTC	CASSFGRGRLQETQYF
TRBV2	14	TRBD2	many	TRBJ2-7	TGTGCCAGCAGTGAAATAGCGGGATACCACGAGCAGTACTTC	CASSEIAGYHEQYF
TRBV10-1	17	.	many	TRBJ2-1	TGCGCCAGCAGTGAGTCGGGCAGCCTAAGCTCCTACAATGAGCAGTTCTTC	CASSESGSLSSYNEQFF